What follows are 29 T cell receptor beta chains derived from one specimen sequenced in a study of cytomegalovirus exposure and HLA in healthy donors. PCR amplification relied on 60 Vbeta primers (plus 13 Jbeta primers). This table comes from immunoSEQ multiplex PCR, and its TCRdb copy is limited to in-frame clones, with some not included. Altogether roughly 200,000 clones are present, around three quarters being singletons, with the ten largest covering more than 0.55%. Sequencing input: PBMCs. These receptor sequences come from a middle-aged woman in good health and CMV-seronegative.

This clone was seen only a few times. V usage is TRBV27 and J usage is TRBJ2-2, with TRBD1 as a possible D gene (6 bases). The germline V gene encodes CDR1 MNHEY and CDR2 SMNVEV (reference sequence). There are 14 residues in the CDR3. The V end lost 2 bases, the J end lost 5 bases, and 9 bases lay between the germline ends. The CDR3, as DNA: TGTGCCAGCAGTTTAACACAGGGAACCGGGGAGCTGTTTTTT. It translates to CASSLTQGTGELFF.

The chain recombines TRBV5-1 with TRBJ1-1, with 7 bases that match TRBD1. Trimming took 3 bases from V and 11 from J; bases not matched to a gene: 13. The CDR3 totals 14 residues. Germline CDR1 reads SGHRS; CDR2 reads YFSETQ. CDR3 DNA sequence: TGCGCCAGCAGCTACGCGAACGGACAGGCTGGGGCTTTCTTT. It encodes CASSYANGQAGAFF.

This clone was seen only a few times. The gene calls are TRBV10-3 and TRBJ1-4, with D perhaps TRBD1 (5 bases). Germline CDR1 is ENHRY and CDR2 is SYGVKD. Trimming pared 0 bases from V and 9 bases from J, leaving 11 bases between. The CDR3 is 14 residues long. CDR3 in DNA: TGTGCCATCAGTGAGTCGAAAGGGGAAAAAAAACTGTTTTTT. Its translation: CAISESKGEKKLFF.

The genes are TRBV27 and TRBJ2-7; a possible D gene is TRBD2 (6 bases). CDR3 length: 16 residues. V gave up 3 bases and J gave up 0 bases, with 15 bases separating them. Germline V gene lookup returns CDR1 MNHEY and CDR2 SMNVEV (reference sequence). The CDR3 DNA is TGTGCCAGCAGTTTTTCCGGCGTGGGGGGCTCCTACGAGCAGTACTTC. Translating it yields CASSFSGVGGSYEQYF.

V and J are TRBV6-7 and TRBJ2-1; 8 bases align to TRBD1. TRBV6-7 qualifies as an ORF whose function is uncertain. The V and J ends lost 0 bases and 4 bases, in that order; junction bases with no gene match: 17. The CDR3 length is 20 residues. CDR3 bases: TGTGCCAGCAGTTACTCGAAGGCAGGGGGCTCCTCGAACTTTTACAATGAGCAGTTCTTC. Translating it yields CASSYSKAGGSSNFYNEQFF.

Here the CDR3 reads CASSPGLAGGRLHEQYF. CDR3 in DNA: TGTGCCAGCAGCCCGGGACTAGCGGGAGGGCGGCTCCACGAGCAGTACTTC. The chain employs TRBV7-2 and TRBJ2-7; TRBD2 aligns across 16 bases. This CDR3 contains 17 residues. Trimming at V came to 5 bases and at J to 5 bases, leaving 9 bases not matched to a gene. Looked up from germline, CDR1 is SGHTA and CDR2 is FQGNSA.

Points on this clone: The sample holds other DNA sequences that translate to the same CDR3. The chain carries TRBV9 and TRBJ1-5; no reliable D call. The CDR3 has 15 residues. V lost 0 bases and J 0 bases, leaving 7 bases between the germline ends. Looked up from germline, CDR1 is SGDLS and CDR2 is YYNGEE. The CDR3: CASSVDSYSNQPQHF. CDR3 nucleotide sequence: TGTGCCAGCAGCGTAGACAGTTATAGCAATCAGCCCCAGCATTTT. The entire variable domain, with the rest obtained from reference TRBV9 and TRBJ1-5, is as follows: DSGVTQTPKHLITATGQRVTLRCSPRSGDLSVYWYQQSLDQGLQFLIQYYNGEERAKGNILERFSAQQFPDLHSELNLSSLELGDSALYFCASSVDSYSNQPQHFGDGTRLSIL.

The chain carries TRBV6-6 and TRBJ1-1; 7 positions agree with TRBD1. This CDR3 spans 13 amino acids. The V gene end was trimmed by 8 bases and the J gene end by 5 bases; junction bases not matched to a gene: 8. CDR1 is MNHNY, CDR2 SVGAGI, per germline (reference sequence). Here the CDR3 DNA reads TGTGCCAGCGGAAGACAGGGCCGGACTGAAGCTTTCTTT. This encodes CASGRQGRTEAFF.

V usage is TRBV7-9 and J usage is TRBJ2-5; 11 positions agree with TRBD2. The ends lost 2 bases at V and 3 bases at J; junction bases unmatched: 5. CDR3 size: 16 residues. Germline V gives CDR1 SEHNR, CDR2 FQNEAQ (reference sequence). CDR3 in amino acids: CASSLRVGLAEETQYF. For the CDR3, the DNA is TGTGCCAGCAGCTTACGGGTGGGACTAGCGGAAGAGACCCAGTACTTC.

J is TRBJ1-6 and V is TRBV21-1; TRBD1 was called by the table and not checked on the DNA. TRBV21-1 is assigned pseudogene status. CDR3 size: 16 residues. CDR3 region: CASSWDTESLNSPLHF. The CDR3 nucleotides are TGTGCCAGCAGTTGGGACACGGAGAGTCTTAATTCACCCCTCCACTTT.

V is TRBV4-1 and J is TRBJ2-3; 10 bases line up with TRBD2. This CDR3 has 17 residues. The V segment lost 0 bases and the J segment 4 bases; nucleotides outside the gene matches: 7. Germline CDR1 MGHRA, CDR2 YSYEKL. The CDR3 loop reads CASSQDLAGGQADTQYF. The CDR3, as DNA: TGCGCCAGCAGCCAAGATTTAGCGGGGGGACAAGCAGATACGCAGTATTTT.

This clone occurred once. The gene calls are TRBV6-4 and TRBJ1-2; D possibly corresponds to TRBD1 (5 bases). V was clipped by 8 bases and J by 8 bases, with 24 bases between them. The CDR3 totals 15 residues. From germline, CDR1 is MRHNA and CDR2 SNTAGT. The chain's CDR3 is CASALSPGIVGGYTF. The DNA of the CDR3 is TGTGCCAGCGCGCTGTCTCCAGGGATTGTGGGAGGCTACACCTTC.

This chain connects TRBV7-8 to TRBJ1-1; D is unresolved. The CDR3 has 15 amino acids. With 5 bases removed from V and 10 bases from J, the gap between germline ends came to 23 bases. The germline CDR1 and CDR2 sequences are SGHVS and FQNEAQ. The DNA for the CDR3 is TGTGCCAGCAGCGAGAACTCGGTGCGGGGAGGGAGAGCTTTCTTT. Residues: CASSENSVRGGRAFF.

This clone was seen just once. The rearrangement uses TRBV10-3 and TRBJ1-2; the D is unclear. The CDR3 is 15 residues long. The germline gives CDR1 ENHRY, CDR2 SYGVKD. V was clipped by 2 bases and J by 7 bases, with 17 bases between them. CDR3 sequence (DNA): TGTGCCATCAGTGAGCCGGGAACTTACCCGAGTGGCTACACCTTC. As protein: CAISEPGTYPSGYTF.

There are a few counts of this clone. The J gene is TRBJ2-7, the V gene TRBV10-3; no clear D. The V and J ends lost 3 bases and 1 base respectively, with 13 bases between them. The germline V gene has CDR1 ENHRY and CDR2 SYGVKD. The CDR3 contains 15 residues. The CDR3, as DNA: TGTGCCATCAGTGATGCCGCGGATACTTCCTACGAGCAGTACTTC. It codes for CAISDAADTSYEQYF.

V and J are TRBV11-2 and TRBJ1-1; tentatively, D is TRBD1 (6 bases). Germline CDR1 and CDR2: SGHAT and FQNNGV. The CDR3 spans 17 residues. V lost 5 bases to trimming and J lost 1 base, with 20 bases between them. CDR3 nucleotides: TGTGCCAGCAGCCAATTAGACCTCAGGGGCGAGAACACTGAAGCTTTCTTT. Protein: CASSQLDLRGENTEAFF. Based on the CDR3 plus reference TRBV11-2 and TRBJ1-1, the full variable domain is EAGVAQSPRYKIIEKRQSVAFWCNPISGHATLYWYQQILGQGPKLLIQFQNNGVVDDSQLPKDRFSAERLKGVDSTLKIQPAKLEDSAVYLCASSQLDLRGENTEAFFGQGTRLTVV.

The gene calls are TRBV30 and TRBJ2-1, with TRBD2 matching over 12 bases. Germline CDR1 and CDR2: GTSNPN and SVGIG (reference sequence). The CDR3 is 18 residues long. V was clipped by 4 bases and J by 2 bases; unmatched bases: 12. CDR3 sequence reads: CAWTHYPTSGRPYNEQFF. CDR3 nucleotide sequence: TGTGCCTGGACCCACTACCCCACTAGCGGGAGGCCCTACAATGAGCAGTTCTTC.

This sequence joins TRBV27 and TRBJ2-1; possibly TRBD1 for D (6 bases). Trimming cost V 3 bases and J 5 bases, with 14 bases left between them. The CDR3 loop spans 15 amino acids. In germline, CDR1 is MNHEY, CDR2 SMNVEV (reference sequence). The CDR3 region has the DNA TGTGCCAGCAGTTTTAGGGGGAGAGGGGACAATGAGCAGTTCTTC. It specifies CASSFRGRGDNEQFF.

This clone has a handful of counts. The chain recombines TRBV4-1 with TRBJ2-4, with D possibly being TRBD1 (6 bases). Germline CDR1 and CDR2: MGHRA and YSYEKL. There are 16 residues in the CDR3. With 1 base removed from V and 8 bases from J, the gap between germline ends came to 18 bases. Here the CDR3 DNA reads TGCGCCAGCAGCCAAGCGTGGGGGCAGGGGCCGGACATTCAGTACTTC. Amino acid sequence: CASSQAWGQGPDIQYF.

This clone was seen only a few times. The genes are TRBV7-9 and TRBJ1-1; tentatively, D is TRBD1 (6 bases). V gave up 5 bases and J gave up 6 bases, with 13 bases separating them. This CDR3 has 13 residues. Germline CDR1 reads SEHNR; CDR2 reads FQNEAQ (reference sequence). The CDR3 sequence: CASSVQGVSEAFF. In DNA, the CDR3 is TGTGCCAGCAGCGTACAGGGTGTCTCTGAAGCTTTCTTT. Variable domain in full (rest from reference TRBV7-9 and TRBJ1-1): DTGVSQNPRHKITKRGQNVTFRCDPISEHNRLYWYRQTLGQGPEFLTYFQNEAQLEKSRLLSDRFSAERPKGSFSTLEIQRTEQGDSAMYLCASSVQGVSEAFFGQGTRLTVV.

The rearrangement links TRBV28 to TRBJ2-7; a weak D match, TRBD2 (5 bases). The CDR3 contains 16 residues. Germline V gene data show CDR1 as MDHEN and CDR2 as SYDVKM. Trimming shortened V by 6 bases and J by 4 bases, and 22 bases separated the two germline ends. The CDR3 nucleotides are TGTGCCAGCAGACCTGGAGGCCCCCGAGGGTTGTACGAGCAGTACTTC. Residues: CASRPGGPRGLYEQYF.

This clone was picked up a small number of times. CDR3 nucleotide sequence: TGCGCCAGCAGCAGGGACAGGGACCAGCCCCAGCATTTT. Protein product: CASSRDRDQPQHF. The chain has TRBV5-1 and TRBJ1-5; TRBD1 matches at 9 bases. The CDR3 runs 13 residues. CDR1 and CDR2 from the germline V gene are SGHRS and YFSETQ. J was trimmed by 7 bases and V by 4 bases; bases with no gene match: 3.

The V and J genes are TRBV7-9 and TRBJ2-6; TRBD1 might be the D (6 bases). Trimming left V 2 bases short and J 6 bases short, with 20 bases between. The CDR3 has 18 amino acids. From germline, CDR1 is SEHNR and CDR2 FQNEAQ (reference sequence). The CDR3 region is CASSLWAGVPKLANVLTF. The CDR3 DNA reads TGTGCCAGCAGCTTATGGGCAGGGGTACCGAAGTTGGCCAACGTCCTGACTTTC.

The J gene is TRBJ1-4, the V gene TRBV10-1, with D hard to call. The germline CDR1 and CDR2 sequences are WNHNN and SYGVQD (reference sequence). This CDR3 is 15 amino acids long. Trimming took off 0 bases at V and 4 bases at J, with 9 bases between the two ends. Written as DNA, the CDR3 is TGCGCCAGCAGTGAGTCAGCCGGGGTTAATGAAAAACTGTTTTTT. This gives the protein CASSESAGVNEKLFF.

The chain has TRBV28 and TRBJ1-1; D is perhaps TRBD1 (5 bases). Germline CDR1 reads MDHEN; CDR2 reads SYDVKM. Trimming shortened V by 6 bases and J by 5 bases, and 16 bases separated the two germline ends. The CDR3 runs to 14 residues. The CDR3 reads CASSPMGGRTEAFF. In DNA, the CDR3 is TGTGCCAGCAGCCCGATGGGGGGGAGGACTGAAGCTTTCTTT.

V and J are TRBV10-3 and TRBJ2-2; 8 bases agree with TRBD1. The CDR3 totals 18 residues. The V gene's germline CDR1 is ENHRY and CDR2 SYGVKD. V dropped 6 bases and J dropped 5; count of bases not matched to a gene: 17. The CDR3, as DNA: TGTGCCATCAGGCCGGAGAGACAGGGGACAGCGCGTACCGGGGAGCTGTTTTTT. Protein sequence: CAIRPERQGTARTGELFF.

This rearrangement joins TRBV10-2 to TRBJ1-1, with TRBD1 matching 8 bases. Looked up from germline, CDR1 is WSHSY and CDR2 is SAAADI. V gave up 4 bases and J gave up 4 bases; unmatched junction bases: 5. The length of the CDR3 is 14 residues. CDR3 sequence reads: CASSGAGGFTEAFF. Here the CDR3 DNA reads TGCGCCAGCAGTGGGGCAGGGGGCTTCACTGAAGCTTTCTTT.

The count of this clone is one. The chain carries TRBV30 and TRBJ1-2; tentative D call: TRBD1 (5 bases). The CDR3 is 13 amino acids. Germline values: CDR1 GTSNPN, CDR2 SVGIG (reference sequence). Between the trimmed V and J ends, which lost 8 bases and 4 bases, there was a span of 17 bases. CDR3: CARGGDGSYGYTF. The CDR3 DNA follows: TGTGCCCGTGGGGGGGACGGTAGCTATGGCTACACCTTC.

The chain carries TRBV28 and TRBJ2-7; 7 bases are shared with TRBD1. V shed 6 bases, J shed 7 bases, and the junction held 12 bases outside the gene matches. The CDR3 totals 14 residues. Germline V lookup: CDR1 MDHEN, CDR2 SYDVKM. CDR3 loop: CASSLDRDRWEQYF. Here the CDR3 DNA reads TGTGCCAGCAGCCTTGACAGGGACCGGTGGGAGCAGTACTTC.